The next 16 T cell receptor beta chains were all read from a single sample in a study of blood T cell dynamics during melanoma immunotherapy. Profiled with immunoSEQ multiplex PCR; TCRdb holds only in-frame clones, not every one. The profile shows about 9,000 clones, over 75% of them singletons. Time point indicated: week 3, after first cycle of checkpoint inhibitor. The sequencing used blood, collected from a patient treated with checkpoint blockade. Source of these receptors: a human donor with melanoma.

V gene TRBV7-2 combines with J gene TRBJ2-3; maybe TRBD2 (5 bases). Germline loops: CDR1 SGHTA, CDR2 FQGNSA. The CDR3 sequence is 15 residues long. The V end was cut by 1 base, the J end by 1 base, with 9 bases between. The CDR3 nucleotides read TGTGCCAGCAGCTTAGGTCGGCGGGGCACAGATACGCAGTATTTT. Amino acid sequence: CASSLGRRGTDTQYF.

CDR3 nucleotide sequence: TGTGCCAGCACATATAAGAGGTCCACCGGGGAGCTGTTTTTT. Translated: CASTYKRSTGELFF. The chain links TRBV7-2 to TRBJ2-2; no reliable D call. CDR3 length equals 14 residues. Between the trimmed V and J ends, which lost 7 bases and 4 bases, there was a span of 13 bases. CDR1 is SGHTA, CDR2 FQGNSA, per germline. The full variable domain, rest sourced from reference TRBV7-2 and TRBJ2-2, is GAGVSQSPSNKVTEKGKDVELRCDPISGHTALYWYRQSLGQGLEFLIYFQGNSAPDKSGLPSDRFSAERTGGSVSTLTIQRTQQEDSAVYLCASTYKRSTGELFFGEGSRLTVL.

The chain is built from TRBV10-3 and TRBJ2-7, with a tentative D call TRBD2 (7 bases). The CDR3 extends over 14 amino acids. The V end was cut by 2 bases, the J end by 4 bases, with 12 bases between. Germline V lookup: CDR1 ENHRY, CDR2 SYGVKD. This chain's CDR3 is CAISEGGGVYEQYF. The CDR3 region has the DNA TGTGCCATCAGTGAGGGGGGGGGCGTATACGAGCAGTACTTC.

This chain links TRBV15 with TRBJ1-1, with D hard to call. Germline V gene lookup returns CDR1 LNHNV and CDR2 YYDKDF (reference sequence). V was trimmed by 2 bases and J by 0 bases, leaving 10 bases between them. This CDR3 has 15 amino acids. The CDR3 DNA is TGTGCCACCAGCAGAATTTTTCGGGTGAACACTGAAGCTTTCTTT. Translation: CATSRIFRVNTEAFF.

V gene TRBV7-9 combines with J gene TRBJ2-7, with unresolved D. The CDR3 totals 13 residues. CDR1 and CDR2 (germline): SEHNR, FQNEAQ (reference sequence). V was shortened by 2 bases and J by 7 bases, with 12 bases between the two germline ends. The DNA of the CDR3 is TGTGCCAGCAGCTTATTGTCCGGCCGGGAGCAGTACTTC. Protein: CASSLLSGREQYF. Together with reference TRBV7-9 and TRBJ2-7, the CDR3 gives the full variable domain: DTGVSQNPRHKITKRGQNVTFRCDPISEHNRLYWYRQTLGQGPEFLTYFQNEAQLEKSRLLSDRFSAERPKGSFSTLEIQRTEQGDSAMYLCASSLLSGREQYFGPGTRLTVT.

This clone was observed once. The chain carries TRBV11-2 and TRBJ1-1; TRBD1 aligns across 7 bases. CDR1 is SGHAT, CDR2 FQNNGV, per germline. CDR3 length equals 17 residues. J lost 1 base, V lost 3 bases, and 11 bases had no gene match. CDR3 DNA: TGTGCCAGCAGCTTGACCCACCCTCGACAGGGGAACACTGAAGCTTTCTTT. It specifies CASSLTHPRQGNTEAFF.

The rearrangement joins TRBV5-4 to TRBJ1-2; tentatively, D is TRBD1 (5 bases). In germline, CDR1 is SGHNT, CDR2 YYREEE (reference sequence). The CDR3 has 14 amino acids. Trimming cost V 0 bases and J 4 bases, with 10 bases left between them. The CDR3 loop is CASSLARGTYGYTF. The CDR3 bases are TGTGCCAGCAGCTTGGCCAGAGGGACCTATGGCTACACCTTC.

This chain joins TRBV5-1 and TRBJ2-2; D ambiguous. Trimming left V 0 bases short and J 3 bases short, with 9 bases between. This CDR3 contains 15 residues. Per germline, CDR1 SGHRS and CDR2 YFSETQ. CDR3 in amino acids: CASSLAWADTGELFF. CDR3 coding DNA: TGCGCCAGCAGCTTGGCATGGGCGGACACCGGGGAGCTGTTTTTT.

The rearrangement links TRBV7-8 to TRBJ1-5; the D is unclear. Trimming shortened V by 2 bases and J by 0 bases, and 23 bases separated the two germline ends. CDR1 is SGHVS, CDR2 FQNEAQ, per germline. The CDR3 consists of 20 residues. This CDR3 is CASSLNPRTLVGLSNQPQHF. CDR3 DNA sequence: TGTGCCAGCAGCTTAAATCCGAGGACTTTGGTAGGCCTTAGCAATCAGCCCCAGCATTTT.

The chain joins TRBV7-2 to TRBJ2-5, with TRBD2 identical over 12 bases. The V gene end was trimmed by 6 bases and the J gene end by 11 bases; junction bases not matched to a gene: 13. In germline, CDR1 is SGHTA, CDR2 FQGNSA. The CDR3 extends over 15 amino acids. DNA of the CDR3: TGTGCCAGCAGTCTCGGAACTAGCGGGGGGCTAAAGCAGTACTTC. Its protein is CASSLGTSGGLKQYF.

The chain joins TRBV7-8 to TRBJ2-5; weak D call: TRBD2 (5 bases). Trimming shortened V by 1 base and J by 5 bases, and 11 bases separated the two germline ends. The V gene's germline CDR1 is SGHVS and CDR2 FQNEAQ. The CDR3 runs 14 residues. The CDR3 coding sequence is TGTGCCAGCAGCTTAGGAGGGTCTCGGGAGACCCAGTACTTC. Translated, it gives CASSLGGSRETQYF.

J is TRBJ2-3 and V is TRBV11-3; D gene uncertain. The CDR3 has 16 residues. V was pared by 2 bases and J by 4 bases, with 16 bases between. CDR1 is SGHNT, CDR2 YENEEA, per germline. CDR3: CASSLSTAGRADTQYF. Here the CDR3 DNA reads TGTGCCAGCAGCTTATCGACGGCAGGCCGGGCAGATACGCAGTATTTT. Combining the CDR3 with reference TRBV11-3 and TRBJ2-3 gives the whole variable domain EAGVVQSPRYKIIEKKQPVAFWCNPISGHNTLYWYLQNLGQGPELLIRYENEEAVDDSQLPKDRFSAERLKGVDSTLKIQPAELGDSAVYLCASSLSTAGRADTQYFGPGTRLTVL.

V and J are TRBV6-6 and TRBJ2-2; D is undetermined. V lost 2 bases and J lost 5, with 9 bases in between. Germline V gene lookup returns CDR1 MNHNY and CDR2 SVGAGI (reference sequence). The CDR3 spans 14 residues. In DNA form, the CDR3 reads TGTGCCAGCAGTTACCCCCCAGGAACCGGGGAGCTGTTTTTT. This codes for CASSYPPGTGELFF.

The chain combines TRBV9 with TRBJ1-1, with unresolved D. V lost 0 bases and J lost 7, with 13 bases in between. This CDR3 is built from 14 residues. Germline V CDR1 and CDR2: SGDLS, YYNGEE. CDR3 sequence reads: CASSVAGQSGEAFF. Here the CDR3 DNA reads TGTGCCAGCAGCGTAGCCGGCCAATCGGGTGAAGCTTTCTTT. The whole variable domain, remainder taken from reference TRBV9 and TRBJ1-1, is DSGVTQTPKHLITATGQRVTLRCSPRSGDLSVYWYQQSLDQGLQFLIQYYNGEERAKGNILERFSAQQFPDLHSELNLSSLELGDSALYFCASSVAGQSGEAFFGQGTRLTVV.

This chain connects TRBV11-2 to TRBJ2-1; 9 bases are a match to TRBD1. There are 14 residues in the CDR3. Trimming at V came to 5 bases and at J to 7 bases, leaving 6 bases not matched to a gene. Germline-derived CDR1 and CDR2 are SGHAT and FQNNGV. CDR3: CASSSGTGSNEQFF. Written as DNA, the CDR3 is TGTGCCAGCAGCAGTGGGACAGGGTCGAATGAGCAGTTCTTC. Together with reference TRBV11-2 and TRBJ2-1, the CDR3 gives the full variable domain: EAGVAQSPRYKIIEKRQSVAFWCNPISGHATLYWYQQILGQGPKLLIQFQNNGVVDDSQLPKDRFSAERLKGVDSTLKIQPAKLEDSAVYLCASSSGTGSNEQFFGPGTRLTVL.

This clone was picked up one time. The chain has TRBV9 and TRBJ1-2; tentatively, D is TRBD1 (6 bases). Germline values: CDR1 SGDLS, CDR2 YYNGEE. This CDR3 is 18 amino acids long. V was trimmed by 1 base and J by 0 bases, leaving 19 bases between them. CDR3 nucleotides: TGTGCCAGCAGCGTAAATCCCGACGGACAGCCTACTAACTATGGCTACACCTTC. It encodes CASSVNPDGQPTNYGYTF.